Following are 7 T cell receptor beta chains from one sample sequenced in a study of blood T cell repertoires in COVID-19. Profiled with immunoSEQ multiplex PCR; TCRdb holds only in-frame clones, not every one. The table records about 190,000 clones, around 79% of them present only once. Material: peripheral blood. Every receptor here comes from a man aged 50-59 years who had recovered from COVID-19.

The chain carries TRBV15 and TRBJ2-1; 11 positions agree with TRBD2. Germline CDR1 is LNHNV and CDR2 is YYDKDF (reference sequence). The CDR3 covers 17 residues. Trimming removed 5 bases from V and 1 base from J; junction bases left unmatched: 7. Here the CDR3 DNA reads TGTGCCACCAGCGGTACTAGCGGGAGTGGGTCCTACAATGAGCAGTTCTTC. Its translation: CATSGTSGSGSYNEQFF.

The V and J genes are TRBV5-1 and TRBJ1-2, with 8 bases lining up with TRBD1. This CDR3 contains 16 residues. Unmatched junction bases numbered 11, after V lost 4 bases and J lost 3 bases. Germline V gene data show CDR1 as SGHRS and CDR2 as YFSETQ. DNA of the CDR3: TGCGCCAGCAGCCCAGGACAGGGAATTGGGTACTATGGCTACACCTTC. This translates into CASSPGQGIGYYGYTF.

The CDR3 spells CASSHDRGPYEQYF. CDR3 coding DNA: TGTGCCAGCAGCCACGACAGGGGACCCTACGAGCAGTACTTC. This chain links TRBV5-4 with TRBJ2-7, with 8 bases matching TRBD1. The CDR3 contains 14 residues. Germline lookup yields CDR1 SGHNT and CDR2 YYREEE (reference sequence). Trimming at V came to 4 bases and at J to 2 bases, leaving 5 bases not matched to a gene.

J is TRBJ2-1 and V is TRBV5-6, with TRBD2 matching over 7 bases. Germline V CDR1 and CDR2: SGHDT, YYEEEE. With V trimmed by 6 bases and J by 3 bases, 12 bases remained unmatched. The CDR3 length is 16 residues. In nucleotides, the CDR3 is TGTGCCAGCACCCGGGGTGGGAGGGCCGTCTACAATGAGCAGTTCTTC. Its protein product is CASTRGGRAVYNEQFF.

The V and J genes are TRBV11-2 and TRBJ2-5; 14 bases align to TRBD2. This CDR3 has 16 residues. Germline V gives CDR1 SGHAT, CDR2 FQNNGV. J was trimmed by 3 bases and V by 5 bases; bases with no gene match: 5. The CDR3 bases are TGTGCCAGCAGCGCCGGGACTAGCGGGAGTGAAGAGACCCAGTACTTC. Its protein product is CASSAGTSGSEETQYF. Combining the CDR3 with reference TRBV11-2 and TRBJ2-5 gives the whole variable domain EAGVAQSPRYKIIEKRQSVAFWCNPISGHATLYWYQQILGQGPKLLIQFQNNGVVDDSQLPKDRFSAERLKGVDSTLKIQPAKLEDSAVYLCASSAGTSGSEETQYFGPGTRLLVL.

As DNA, the CDR3 is TGTGCCAGCAGCCCGGACTCGAACACCATATATTTT. Translating gives CASSPDSNTIYF. V and J are TRBV7-9 and TRBJ1-3; D is ambiguous. The germline CDR1 and CDR2 sequences are SEHNR and FQNEAQ (reference sequence). Trimming removed 5 bases from V and 7 bases from J, with 9 bases in between. The CDR3 is 12 residues long.

The chain has TRBV7-3 and TRBJ2-7, with D unclear. The ends were cut back, 4 bases at V and 2 bases at J, with 12 bases in the middle. The CDR3 length is 14 residues. The germline V gene has CDR1 SGHTA and CDR2 FQGTGA. The CDR3 loop is CASSSMAATYEQYF. In nucleotides, the CDR3 is TGTGCCAGCAGCTCCATGGCGGCCACCTACGAGCAGTACTTC.